These T cell receptor beta chains were read from a single sample in a study of cytomegalovirus exposure and HLA in healthy donors. Profiled with immunoSEQ multiplex PCR; TCRdb holds only in-frame clones, not every one. This sample has about 200,000 clones, with more than 80% found just once. Sequencing was done on a sample of PBMCs. The receptors shown here come from a man aged 25 to 45 in good health and CMV-seronegative. Each CDR3 is given with its conserved first and last residue. Each record gives: D gene, V gene, J gene, clone size, CDR3 DNA, CDR3 protein. The D gene is left open where the match is weak. Rows give clone size only sometimes, using once, few, many, or a class for an expanded clone.

D gene: -
V gene: TRBV13
J gene: TRBJ2-7
clone size: -
CDR3 DNA: TGTGCCAGCAGACAAACAGGGTACGAGCAGTACTTC
CDR3 protein: CASRQTGYEQYF

D gene: TRBD2
V gene: TRBV7-2
J gene: TRBJ2-3
clone size: -
CDR3 DNA: TGTGCCAGCAGCTTAAGAGGGACTAGCGGGGGCACAGATACGCAGTATTTT
CDR3 protein: CASSLRGTSGGTDTQYF

D gene: -
V gene: TRBV7-9
J gene: TRBJ2-7
clone size: -
CDR3 DNA: TGTGCCAGCAGCTTAGAACAGTTTTACGAGCAGTACTTC
CDR3 protein: CASSLEQFYEQYF

D gene: -
V gene: TRBV2
J gene: TRBJ1-3
clone size: -
CDR3 DNA: TGTGCCAGCAGTGGCGGGGGATCTGGAAACACCATATATTTT
CDR3 protein: CASSGGGSGNTIYF

D gene: -
V gene: TRBV15
J gene: TRBJ2-7
clone size: -
CDR3 DNA: TGTGCCACCAGCAGAGGCAATCAGGGCATCTCCTACGAGCAGTACTTC
CDR3 protein: CATSRGNQGISYEQYF

D gene: -
V gene: TRBV27
J gene: TRBJ2-7
clone size: once
CDR3 DNA: TGTGCCAGCAGTTGGCGATGGGAGAGCGAGCAGTACTTC
CDR3 protein: CASSWRWESEQYF

D gene: TRBD2
V gene: TRBV6-1
J gene: TRBJ2-2
clone size: once
CDR3 DNA: TGTGCCAGCAGTGAAGACTTACGGACTAGCGGGGTTCTTACCGGGGAGCTGTTTTTT
CDR3 protein: CASSEDLRTSGVLTGELFF

D gene: -
V gene: TRBV28
J gene: TRBJ2-3
clone size: -
CDR3 DNA: TGTGCCAGCATCCTCCAGGGCAGCACAGATACGCAGTATTTT
CDR3 protein: CASILQGSTDTQYF

D gene: -
V gene: TRBV5-1
J gene: TRBJ1-2
clone size: -
CDR3 DNA: TGCGCCAGCAGCTTACAGGGTGGGGTATATGGCTACACCTTC
CDR3 protein: CASSLQGGVYGYTF

D gene: -
V gene: TRBV11-2
J gene: TRBJ1-2
clone size: -
CDR3 DNA: TGTGCCAGCAGCTTTCGTCGATTTGAGGAGATTGGCTACACCTTC
CDR3 protein: CASSFRRFEEIGYTF

D gene: -
V gene: TRBV9
J gene: TRBJ2-3
clone size: -
CDR3 DNA: TGTGCCAGCAGCGAGGAGATAGGGGCTGATACGCAGTATTTT
CDR3 protein: CASSEEIGADTQYF

D gene: -
V gene: TRBV28
J gene: TRBJ2-7
clone size: -
CDR3 DNA: TGTGCCAGCACCAAGTCTGCTACGGGAGAGCAGTACTTC
CDR3 protein: CASTKSATGEQYF

D gene: -
V gene: TRBV5-1
J gene: TRBJ2-3
clone size: -
CDR3 DNA: TGCGCCAGCAGCATGACAGATGGGGGGTACACAGATACGCAGTATTTT
CDR3 protein: CASSMTDGGYTDTQYF

D gene: TRBD1
V gene: TRBV9
J gene: TRBJ1-2
clone size: once
CDR3 DNA: TGTGCCAGCAGGAGTCGGGACAGAGATTATGGCTACACCTTC
CDR3 protein: CASRSRDRDYGYTF

D gene: TRBD1
V gene: TRBV6-4
J gene: TRBJ2-1
clone size: few
CDR3 DNA: TGTGCCAGCAACTACCGGGACAGGGGAGGGAATGAGCAGTTCTTC
CDR3 protein: CASNYRDRGGNEQFF

D gene: -
V gene: TRBV4-3
J gene: TRBJ1-1
clone size: few
CDR3 DNA: TGCGCCAGCAGCCCCGGGGGGGGGAACACTGAAGCTTTCTTT
CDR3 protein: CASSPGGGNTEAFF

D gene: TRBD2
V gene: TRBV2
J gene: TRBJ2-5
clone size: -
CDR3 DNA: TGTGCTCAGGCGCGGGGGGGATTCCAAGAGACCCAGTACTTC
CDR3 protein: CAQARGGFQETQYF

D gene: TRBD1
V gene: TRBV6-6
J gene: TRBJ2-2
clone size: -
CDR3 DNA: TGTGCCAGCAGACGGACAGGGCCGAACACCGGGGAGCTGTTTTTT
CDR3 protein: CASRRTGPNTGELFF

D gene: TRBD1
V gene: TRBV6-6
J gene: TRBJ1-1
clone size: -
CDR3 DNA: TGTGCCAGCAGCCACACAGGGGGCAGAACTGAAGCTTTCTTT
CDR3 protein: CASSHTGGRTEAFF

D gene: TRBD1
V gene: TRBV11-3
J gene: TRBJ1-5
clone size: -
CDR3 DNA: TGTGCCAGCAGCTCACACTCCTCCAGGGGGCATACCAATCAGCCCCAGCATTTT
CDR3 protein: CASSSHSSRGHTNQPQHF

D gene: TRBD1
V gene: TRBV5-1
J gene: TRBJ1-1
clone size: -
CDR3 DNA: TGCGCCAGCAGCCCAGGGACAGGGGTACAAACTGAAGCTTTCTTT
CDR3 protein: CASSPGTGVQTEAFF

D gene: TRBD1
V gene: TRBV29-1
J gene: TRBJ1-2
clone size: -
CDR3 DNA: TGCAGCGTAGAGACAGGGCGGTCCCTACGGAGCTACACCTTC
CDR3 protein: CSVETGRSLRSYTF

D gene: -
V gene: TRBV2
J gene: TRBJ2-7
clone size: -
CDR3 DNA: TGTGCCAGCAGTGAAGCTAGGTCCGCGACTCGATCCCCCTACGAGCAGTACTTC
CDR3 protein: CASSEARSATRSPYEQYF

D gene: -
V gene: TRBV5-8
J gene: TRBJ1-6
clone size: -
CDR3 DNA: TGTGCCAGCAGCTTGAAACAATATAATTCACCCCTCCACTTT
CDR3 protein: CASSLKQYNSPLHF

D gene: TRBD2
V gene: TRBV5-6
J gene: TRBJ2-5
clone size: -
CDR3 DNA: TGTGCCAGCAGCTTTCGGGGGGGCGAGACCCAGTACTTC
CDR3 protein: CASSFRGGETQYF

D gene: TRBD1
V gene: TRBV28
J gene: TRBJ1-2
clone size: -
CDR3 DNA: TGTGCCAGCAGTCAGATCAGGGACAGGACATCCAGGGGCTACACCTTC
CDR3 protein: CASSQIRDRTSRGYTF

D gene: -
V gene: TRBV19
J gene: TRBJ1-4
clone size: -
CDR3 DNA: TGTGCCGGAAGAGGCACTAATGAAAAACTGTTTTTT
CDR3 protein: CAGRGTNEKLFF

D gene: -
V gene: TRBV7-8
J gene: TRBJ1-2
clone size: -
CDR3 DNA: TGTGCCAGCAGCCCGCCCGGGTCGGGCTACACCTTC
CDR3 protein: CASSPPGSGYTF

D gene: TRBD1
V gene: TRBV10-3
J gene: TRBJ2-7
clone size: -
CDR3 DNA: TGTGCCATCAGTGAGTCCGCCAGGGGGCCTGGGGAGCAGTACTTC
CDR3 protein: CAISESARGPGEQYF

D gene: -
V gene: TRBV6-5
J gene: TRBJ1-5
clone size: -
CDR3 DNA: TGTGCCAGCAGTTCTATAGGGGAGGGGAGACAGCCCCAGCATTTT
CDR3 protein: CASSSIGEGRQPQHF

D gene: -
V gene: TRBV7-9
J gene: TRBJ2-5
clone size: -
CDR3 DNA: TGTGCCAGCAGCTCCAGACTGGAAGAGACCCAGTACTTC
CDR3 protein: CASSSRLEETQYF

D gene: -
V gene: TRBV25-1
J gene: TRBJ2-7
clone size: once
CDR3 DNA: TGTGCCAGCAGAGGCGGAACCTACGAGCAGTACTTC
CDR3 protein: CASRGGTYEQYF

D gene: -
V gene: TRBV2
J gene: TRBJ2-2
clone size: -
CDR3 DNA: TGTGCCAGCAGAGAAACAGGGTGGAACACCGGGGAGCTGTTTTTT
CDR3 protein: CASRETGWNTGELFF

D gene: TRBD1
V gene: TRBV19
J gene: TRBJ1-5
clone size: few
CDR3 DNA: TGTGCCAGTAGTGCCGCAGGGGGACATCAGCCCCAGCATTTT
CDR3 protein: CASSAAGGHQPQHF

D gene: TRBD1
V gene: TRBV28
J gene: TRBJ1-6
clone size: -
CDR3 DNA: TGTGCCAGCAGTTCGGGACAGGGGATTTCACCCCTCCACTTT
CDR3 protein: CASSSGQGISPLHF

D gene: TRBD1
V gene: TRBV6-5
J gene: TRBJ1-3
clone size: -
CDR3 DNA: TGTGCCAGCACTCGGGGACAGGGAAACACCATATATTTT
CDR3 protein: CASTRGQGNTIYF

D gene: -
V gene: TRBV9
J gene: TRBJ1-2
clone size: -
CDR3 DNA: TGTGCCAGCAGCGTAGGAGGGGCGCGTGCCGGGGGTGGCTACACCTTC
CDR3 protein: CASSVGGARAGGGYTF

D gene: -
V gene: TRBV6-5
J gene: TRBJ2-7
clone size: -
CDR3 DNA: TGTGCCAGCAGTTACTCGGGGGGCTCCTACGAGCAGTACTTC
CDR3 protein: CASSYSGGSYEQYF

D gene: TRBD1
V gene: TRBV6-5
J gene: TRBJ1-1
clone size: -
CDR3 DNA: TGTGCCAGCAGTTCCTGGACAGGGGACACTGAAGCTTTCTTT
CDR3 protein: CASSSWTGDTEAFF

D gene: -
V gene: TRBV10-2
J gene: TRBJ2-2
clone size: -
CDR3 DNA: TGCGCCAGCAGTGAACAGACAAGCACCGGGGAGCTGTTTTTT
CDR3 protein: CASSEQTSTGELFF

D gene: -
V gene: TRBV6-1
J gene: TRBJ2-6
clone size: -
CDR3 DNA: TGTGCCAGCAGTGAGAGGAGCTCTGGGGCCAACGTCCTGACTTTC
CDR3 protein: CASSERSSGANVLTF

D gene: TRBD1
V gene: TRBV28
J gene: TRBJ2-7
clone size: -
CDR3 DNA: TGTGCCAGCAGTTTACCGGGACAGGGACCTTACGAGCAGTACTTC
CDR3 protein: CASSLPGQGPYEQYF

D gene: TRBD1
V gene: TRBV6-5
J gene: TRBJ2-7
clone size: -
CDR3 DNA: TGTGCCAGTAGACAGGGAGCTAGTTACGAGCAGTACTTC
CDR3 protein: CASRQGASYEQYF

D gene: TRBD1
V gene: TRBV18
J gene: TRBJ1-6
clone size: -
CDR3 DNA: TGTGCCAGCTCACCACAGGGGGCGAATTCACCCCTCCACTTT
CDR3 protein: CASSPQGANSPLHF

D gene: -
V gene: TRBV2
J gene: TRBJ2-5
clone size: -
CDR3 DNA: TGTGCCAGCACCGGTGGGGGGTTCCAAGAGACCCAGTACTTC
CDR3 protein: CASTGGGFQETQYF

D gene: -
V gene: TRBV19
J gene: TRBJ1-4
clone size: -
CDR3 DNA: TGTACCAGTGGTGGGACTGGAAATGAAAAACTGTTTTTT
CDR3 protein: CTSGGTGNEKLFF

D gene: TRBD2
V gene: TRBV4-1
J gene: TRBJ2-7
clone size: -
CDR3 DNA: TGCGCCAGCAGCCAATCTGAACCGCGAGGGACTAGCGGGGGGCCCGGCTACGAGCAGTACTTC
CDR3 protein: CASSQSEPRGTSGGPGYEQYF

D gene: -
V gene: TRBV28
J gene: TRBJ1-1
clone size: -
CDR3 DNA: TGTGCCAGCAGCGACAGGTGGGAGAACACTGAAGCTTTCTTT
CDR3 protein: CASSDRWENTEAFF

D gene: TRBD2
V gene: TRBV7-7
J gene: TRBJ2-5
clone size: -
CDR3 DNA: TGTGCTAGCAGCTCATTAGCGGGGGGGCCGGGACAAGAGACCCAGTACTTC
CDR3 protein: CASSSLAGGPGQETQYF

D gene: -
V gene: TRBV29-1
J gene: TRBJ1-2
clone size: -
CDR3 DNA: TGCAGCGTGACCTCGGGGGAAGGCTACACCTTC
CDR3 protein: CSVTSGEGYTF

D gene: -
V gene: TRBV6-5
J gene: TRBJ1-2
clone size: -
CDR3 DNA: TGTGCCAGCAGCGACGGGACTAGAGTATATGGCTACACCTTC
CDR3 protein: CASSDGTRVYGYTF

D gene: -
V gene: TRBV28
J gene: TRBJ2-1
clone size: -
CDR3 DNA: TGTGCCAGCCGATCACTGCCCAATGAGCAGTTCTTC
CDR3 protein: CASRSLPNEQFF

D gene: -
V gene: TRBV13
J gene: TRBJ2-2
clone size: -
CDR3 DNA: TGTGCCAGCAGCTCGTGGACAGTTATAGGGACCGGGGAGCTGTTTTTT
CDR3 protein: CASSSWTVIGTGELFF

D gene: TRBD2
V gene: TRBV7-9
J gene: TRBJ2-1
clone size: once
CDR3 DNA: TGTGCCAGCAGCAGGCCAACTAGCGGGGGGCTCTATGAGCAGTTCTTC
CDR3 protein: CASSRPTSGGLYEQFF

D gene: TRBD1
V gene: TRBV7-9
J gene: TRBJ1-6
clone size: -
CDR3 DNA: TGTGCCAGCAGTCTTACAGGGGATTCACCCCTCCACTTT
CDR3 protein: CASSLTGDSPLHF

D gene: -
V gene: TRBV5-6
J gene: TRBJ2-3
clone size: once
CDR3 DNA: TGTGCCAGCAGCCGCGGCACCCAAGATACGCAGTATTTT
CDR3 protein: CASSRGTQDTQYF

D gene: -
V gene: TRBV6-6
J gene: TRBJ2-2
clone size: -
CDR3 DNA: TGTGCCAGCAGTTACGGGCCAGACGGGGAGCTGTTTTTT
CDR3 protein: CASSYGPDGELFF

D gene: -
V gene: TRBV2
J gene: TRBJ2-3
clone size: -
CDR3 DNA: TGTGCCAGCAGTGAAGACAGGGATTCGAAGTATTTT
CDR3 protein: CASSEDRDSKYF

D gene: -
V gene: TRBV5-4
J gene: TRBJ2-5
clone size: -
CDR3 DNA: TGTGCCAGCAGCTTCAGGGGCCGTCTCAGAAAAGAGACCCAGTACTTC
CDR3 protein: CASSFRGRLRKETQYF